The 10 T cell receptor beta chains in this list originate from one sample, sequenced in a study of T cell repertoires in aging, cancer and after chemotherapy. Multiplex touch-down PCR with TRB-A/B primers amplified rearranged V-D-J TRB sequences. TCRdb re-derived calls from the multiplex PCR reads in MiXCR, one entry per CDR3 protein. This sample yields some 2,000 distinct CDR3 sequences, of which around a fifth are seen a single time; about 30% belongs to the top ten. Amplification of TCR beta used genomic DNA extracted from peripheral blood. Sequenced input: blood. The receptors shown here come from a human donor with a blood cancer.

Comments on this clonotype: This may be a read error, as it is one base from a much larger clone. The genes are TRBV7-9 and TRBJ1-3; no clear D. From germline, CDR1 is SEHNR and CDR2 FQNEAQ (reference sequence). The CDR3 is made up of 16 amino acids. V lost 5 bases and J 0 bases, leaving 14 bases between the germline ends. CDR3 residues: CASSPPSISSGNTIYF. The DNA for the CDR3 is TGTGCCAGCAGCCCTCCTAGCATATCCTCTGGAAACACCATATATTTT.

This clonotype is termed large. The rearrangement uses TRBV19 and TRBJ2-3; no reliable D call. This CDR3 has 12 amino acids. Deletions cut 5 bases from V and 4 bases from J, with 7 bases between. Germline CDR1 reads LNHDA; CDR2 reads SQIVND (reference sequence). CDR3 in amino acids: CASSVIADTQYF. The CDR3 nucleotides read TGTGCCAGTAGTGTTATCGCAGATACGCAGTATTTT. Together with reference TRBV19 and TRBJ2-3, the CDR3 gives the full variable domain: DGGITQSPKYLFRKEGQNVTLSCEQNLNHDAMYWYRQDPGQGLRLIYYSQIVNDFQKGDIAEGYSVSREKKESFPLTVTSAQKNPTAFYLCASSVIADTQYFGPGTRLTVL.

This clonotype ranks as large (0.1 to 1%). The CDR3 DNA is TGTGCCTGGACTACGGCCACCTTAAGGAACACTGAAGCTTTCTTT. It translates to CAWTTATLRNTEAFF. The rearrangement uses TRBV30 and TRBJ1-1; D not certain. The CDR3 consists of 15 residues. V lost 4 bases to trimming and J lost 1 base, with 16 bases between them. In germline, CDR1 is GTSNPN, CDR2 SVGIG (reference sequence).

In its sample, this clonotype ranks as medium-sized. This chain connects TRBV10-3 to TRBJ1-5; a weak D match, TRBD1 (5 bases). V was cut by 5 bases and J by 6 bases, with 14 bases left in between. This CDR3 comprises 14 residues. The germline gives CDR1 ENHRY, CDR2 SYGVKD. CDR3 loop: CAISREPGSQPQHF. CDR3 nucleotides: TGTGCCATCAGTCGGGAACCAGGGAGTCAGCCCCAGCATTTT.

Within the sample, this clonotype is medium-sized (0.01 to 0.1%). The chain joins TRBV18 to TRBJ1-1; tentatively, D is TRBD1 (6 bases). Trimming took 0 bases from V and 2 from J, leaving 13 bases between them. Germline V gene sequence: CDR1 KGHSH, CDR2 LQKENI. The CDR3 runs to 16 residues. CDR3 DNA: TGTGCCAGCTCACCACCGGGGGGGCCCGCAAACACTGAAGCTTTCTTT. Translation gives CASSPPGGPANTEAFF.

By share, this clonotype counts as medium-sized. The CDR3 loop reads CASSPGPPRGSPLHF. CDR3 DNA sequence: TGTGCCAGCTCACCCGGTCCGCCGAGGGGCTCACCCCTCCACTTT. The chain has TRBV18 and TRBJ1-6, with TRBD1 as a possible D gene (5 bases). The CDR3 spans 15 residues. V was trimmed by 3 bases and J by 10 bases, leaving 16 bases between them. Germline CDR1 KGHSH, CDR2 LQKENI.

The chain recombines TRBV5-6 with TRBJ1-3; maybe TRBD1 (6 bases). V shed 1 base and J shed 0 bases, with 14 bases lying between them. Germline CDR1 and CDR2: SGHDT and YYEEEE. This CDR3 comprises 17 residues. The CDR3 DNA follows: TGTGCCAGCAGCTTGCAGGGGTGGGAAGGCTCTGGAAACACCATATATTTT. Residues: CASSLQGWEGSGNTIYF. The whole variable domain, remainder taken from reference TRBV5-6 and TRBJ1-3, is DAGVTQSPTHLIKTRGQQVTLRCSPKSGHDTVSWYQQALGQGPQFIFQYYEEEERQRGNFPDRFSGHQFPNYSSELNVNALLLGDSALYLCASSLQGWEGSGNTIYFGEGSWLTVV.

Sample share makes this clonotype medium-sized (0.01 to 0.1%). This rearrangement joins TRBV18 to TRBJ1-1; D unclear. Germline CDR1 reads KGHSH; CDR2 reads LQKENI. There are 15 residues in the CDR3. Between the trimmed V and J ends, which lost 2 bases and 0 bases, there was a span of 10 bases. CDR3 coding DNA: TGTGCCAGCTCACCAGTTGAAGAGATGAACACTGAAGCTTTCTTT. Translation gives CASSPVEEMNTEAFF.

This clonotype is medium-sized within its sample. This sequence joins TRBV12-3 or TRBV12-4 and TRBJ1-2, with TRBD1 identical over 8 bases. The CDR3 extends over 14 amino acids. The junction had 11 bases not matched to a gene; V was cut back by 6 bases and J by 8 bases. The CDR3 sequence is CASSPGQEVLGYTF. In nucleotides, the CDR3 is TGTGCCAGCAGCCCGGGACAGGAGGTGTTAGGCTACACCTTC.

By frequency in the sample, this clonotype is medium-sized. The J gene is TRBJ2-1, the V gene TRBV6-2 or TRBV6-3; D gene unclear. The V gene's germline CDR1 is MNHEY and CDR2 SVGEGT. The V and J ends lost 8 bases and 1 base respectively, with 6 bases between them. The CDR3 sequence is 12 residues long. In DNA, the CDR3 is TGTGCCAGCCAGAAGTCCTACAATGAGCAGTTCTTC. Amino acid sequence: CASQKSYNEQFF.